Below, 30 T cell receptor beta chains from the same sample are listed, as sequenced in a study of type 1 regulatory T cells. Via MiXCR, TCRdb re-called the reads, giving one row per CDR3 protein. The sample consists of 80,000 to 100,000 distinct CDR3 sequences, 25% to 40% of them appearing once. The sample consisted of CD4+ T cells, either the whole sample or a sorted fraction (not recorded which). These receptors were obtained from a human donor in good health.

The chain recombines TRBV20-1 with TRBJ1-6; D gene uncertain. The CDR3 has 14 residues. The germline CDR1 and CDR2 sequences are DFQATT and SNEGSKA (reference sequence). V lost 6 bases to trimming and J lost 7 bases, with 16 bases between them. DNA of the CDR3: TGCAGTGCCCTAGCTGAGGGTTGGAATTCACCCCTCCACTTT. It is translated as CSALAEGWNSPLHF.

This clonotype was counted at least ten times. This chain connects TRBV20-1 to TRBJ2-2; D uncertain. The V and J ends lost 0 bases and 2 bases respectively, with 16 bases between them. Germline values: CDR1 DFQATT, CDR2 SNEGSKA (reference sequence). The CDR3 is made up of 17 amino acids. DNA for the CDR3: TGCAGTGCTAGAGATACGGATCGCGGAAGAAACACCGGGGAGCTGTTTTTT. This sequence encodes CSARDTDRGRNTGELFF.

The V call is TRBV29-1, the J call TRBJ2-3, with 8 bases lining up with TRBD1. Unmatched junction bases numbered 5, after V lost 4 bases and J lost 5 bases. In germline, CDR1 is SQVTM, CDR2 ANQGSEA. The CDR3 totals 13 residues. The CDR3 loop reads CSVAQGAVDTQYF. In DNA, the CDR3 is TGCAGCGTTGCGCAGGGGGCGGTAGATACGCAGTATTTT.

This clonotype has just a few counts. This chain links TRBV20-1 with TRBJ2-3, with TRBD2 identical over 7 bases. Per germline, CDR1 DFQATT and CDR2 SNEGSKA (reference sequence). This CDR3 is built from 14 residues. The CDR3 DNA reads TGCAGCGCGGCGGAGGGAGGGCGAACAGATACGCAGTATTTT. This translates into CSAAEGGRTDTQYF.

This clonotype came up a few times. The CDR3, as DNA: TGCAGTGCTAGAGAGGGGGCCGACTCTGGAAACACCATATATTTT. Its translation is CSAREGADSGNTIYF. This rearrangement joins TRBV20-1 to TRBJ1-3; D might be TRBD1 (6 bases). The CDR3 spans 15 residues. Trimming removed 0 bases from V and 0 bases from J, with 9 bases in between. Germline CDR1 and CDR2: DFQATT and SNEGSKA (reference sequence).

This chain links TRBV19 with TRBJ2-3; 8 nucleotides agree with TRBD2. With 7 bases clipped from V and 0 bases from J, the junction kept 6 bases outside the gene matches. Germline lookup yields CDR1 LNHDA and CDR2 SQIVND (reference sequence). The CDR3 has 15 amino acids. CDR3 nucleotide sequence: TGTGCCAGTATGCCCGGGAGGGCTAGCACAGATACGCAGTATTTT. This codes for CASMPGRASTDTQYF.

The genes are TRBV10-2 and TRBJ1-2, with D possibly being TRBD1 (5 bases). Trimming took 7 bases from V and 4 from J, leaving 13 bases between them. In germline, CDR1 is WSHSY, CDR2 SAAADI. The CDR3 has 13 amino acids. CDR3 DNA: TGCGCCAGCACCGGGGGGACGACCTATGGCTACACCTTC. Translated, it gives CASTGGTTYGYTF.

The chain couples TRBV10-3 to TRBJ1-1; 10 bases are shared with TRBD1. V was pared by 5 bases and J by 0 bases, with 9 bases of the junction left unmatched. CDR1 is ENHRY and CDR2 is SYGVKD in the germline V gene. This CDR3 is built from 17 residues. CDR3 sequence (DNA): TGTGCCATCAGTTTGATGGGGACAGGGGCTATGAACACTGAAGCTTTCTTT. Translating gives CAISLMGTGAMNTEAFF.

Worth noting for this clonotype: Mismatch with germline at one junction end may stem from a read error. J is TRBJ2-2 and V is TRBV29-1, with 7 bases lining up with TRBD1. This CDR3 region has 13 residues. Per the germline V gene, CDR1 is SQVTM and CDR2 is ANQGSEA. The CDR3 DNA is TGCAGCGTCAGAATAGGGGGCACCGGGGTGCTGTTTTTT. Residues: CSVRIGGTGVLFF.

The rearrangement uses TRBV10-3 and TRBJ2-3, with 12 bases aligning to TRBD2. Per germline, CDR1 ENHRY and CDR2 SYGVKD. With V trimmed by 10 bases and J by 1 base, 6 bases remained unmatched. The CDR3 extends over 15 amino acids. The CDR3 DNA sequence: TGTGCCACTAGGACTAGCGGGACACGCACAGATACGCAGTATTTT. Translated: CATRTSGTRTDTQYF.

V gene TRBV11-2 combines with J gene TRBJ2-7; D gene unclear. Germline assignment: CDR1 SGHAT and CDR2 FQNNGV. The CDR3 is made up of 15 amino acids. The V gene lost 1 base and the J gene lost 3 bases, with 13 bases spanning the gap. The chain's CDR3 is CASSLVVGLSYEQYF. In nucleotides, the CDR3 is TGTGCCAGCAGCTTAGTTGTTGGCCTGAGCTACGAGCAGTACTTC.

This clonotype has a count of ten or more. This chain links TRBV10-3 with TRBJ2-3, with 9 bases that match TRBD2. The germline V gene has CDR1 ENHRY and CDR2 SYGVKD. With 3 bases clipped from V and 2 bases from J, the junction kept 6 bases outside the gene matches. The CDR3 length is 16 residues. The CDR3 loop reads CAISEGPSGNTDTQYF. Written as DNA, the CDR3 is TGTGCCATCAGTGAAGGTCCTAGCGGGAACACAGATACGCAGTATTTT.

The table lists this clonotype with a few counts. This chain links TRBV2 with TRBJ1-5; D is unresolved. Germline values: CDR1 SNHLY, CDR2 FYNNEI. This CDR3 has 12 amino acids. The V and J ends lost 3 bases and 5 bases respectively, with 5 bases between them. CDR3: CASSEGYQPQHF. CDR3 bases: TGTGCCAGCAGTGAGGGTTATCAGCCCCAGCATTTT.

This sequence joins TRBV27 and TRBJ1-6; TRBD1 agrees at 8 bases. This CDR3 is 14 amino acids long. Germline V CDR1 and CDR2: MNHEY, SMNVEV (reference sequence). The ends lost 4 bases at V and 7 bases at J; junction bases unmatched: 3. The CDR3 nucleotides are TGTGCCAGCAGTTACCGGGACAGGAATTCACCCCTCCACTTT. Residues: CASSYRDRNSPLHF.

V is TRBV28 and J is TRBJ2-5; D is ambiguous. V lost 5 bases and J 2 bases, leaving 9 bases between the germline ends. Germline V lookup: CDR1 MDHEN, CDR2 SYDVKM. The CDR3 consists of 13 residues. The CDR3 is CASSQTPQETQYF. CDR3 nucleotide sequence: TGTGCCAGCAGTCAGACACCTCAAGAGACCCAGTACTTC.

The CDR3 reads CSAREGRGRTSGRTGELFF. Written as DNA, the CDR3 is TGCAGTGCTAGAGAGGGCAGGGGGAGGACTAGCGGGAGGACCGGGGAGCTGTTTTTT. This sequence joins TRBV20-1 and TRBJ2-2; 14 bases align to TRBD2. V lost 0 bases, J lost 5 bases, and 11 bases stayed unmatched. CDR1 and CDR2 (germline): DFQATT, SNEGSKA (reference sequence). The CDR3 is made up of 19 amino acids.

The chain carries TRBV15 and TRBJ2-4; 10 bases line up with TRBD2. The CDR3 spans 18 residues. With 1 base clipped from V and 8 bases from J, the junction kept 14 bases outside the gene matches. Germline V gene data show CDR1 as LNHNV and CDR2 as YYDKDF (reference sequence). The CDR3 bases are TGTGCCACCAGCAGAGCGGCTAGCGGGGGAACCGATCGGGACATTCAGTACTTC. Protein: CATSRAASGGTDRDIQYF.

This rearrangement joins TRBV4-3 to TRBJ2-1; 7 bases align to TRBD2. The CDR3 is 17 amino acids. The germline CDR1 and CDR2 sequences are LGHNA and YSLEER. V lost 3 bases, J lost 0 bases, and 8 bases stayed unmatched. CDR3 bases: TGCGCCAGCAGCCAGTTCTCTAGCGGAGCCTCCTACAATGAGCAGTTCTTC. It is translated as CASSQFSSGASYNEQFF.

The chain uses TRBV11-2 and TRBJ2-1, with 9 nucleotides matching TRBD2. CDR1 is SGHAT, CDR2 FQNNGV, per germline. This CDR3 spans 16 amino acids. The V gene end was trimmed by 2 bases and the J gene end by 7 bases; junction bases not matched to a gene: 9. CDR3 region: CASSLLRGRVTNEQFF. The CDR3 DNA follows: TGTGCCAGCAGCTTATTGCGCGGGAGGGTCACTAATGAGCAGTTCTTC.

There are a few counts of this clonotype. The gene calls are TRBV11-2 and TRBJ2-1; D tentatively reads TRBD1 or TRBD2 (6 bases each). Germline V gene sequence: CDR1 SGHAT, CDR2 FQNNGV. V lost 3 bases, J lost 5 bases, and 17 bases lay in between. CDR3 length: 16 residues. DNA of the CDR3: TGTGCCAGCAGCTTCGGGTCGGGGGACATCCACAATGAGCAGTTCTTC. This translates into CASSFGSGDIHNEQFF.

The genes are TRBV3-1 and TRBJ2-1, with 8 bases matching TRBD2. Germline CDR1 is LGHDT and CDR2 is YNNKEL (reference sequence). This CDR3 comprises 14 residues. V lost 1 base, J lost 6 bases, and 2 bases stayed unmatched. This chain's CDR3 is CASSQGLASNEQFF. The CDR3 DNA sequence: TGTGCCAGCAGCCAAGGACTAGCGAGCAATGAGCAGTTCTTC.

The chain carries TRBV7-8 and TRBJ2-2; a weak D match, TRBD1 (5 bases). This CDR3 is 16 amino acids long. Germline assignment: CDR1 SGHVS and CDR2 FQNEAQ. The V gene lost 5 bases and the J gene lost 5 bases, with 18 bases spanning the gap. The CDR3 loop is CASSPRQGLRTGELFF. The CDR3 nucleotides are TGTGCCAGCAGCCCGCGGCAGGGCTTAAGGACCGGGGAGCTGTTTTTT.

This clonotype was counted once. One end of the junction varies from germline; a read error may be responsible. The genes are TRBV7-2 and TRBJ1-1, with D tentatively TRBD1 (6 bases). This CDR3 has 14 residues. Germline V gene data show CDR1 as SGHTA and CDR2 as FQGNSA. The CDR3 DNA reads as TGTGCCAGTCGAAGGTCAGGACAGAACACTGAAGCTATCTTT. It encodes CASRRSGQNTEAIF.

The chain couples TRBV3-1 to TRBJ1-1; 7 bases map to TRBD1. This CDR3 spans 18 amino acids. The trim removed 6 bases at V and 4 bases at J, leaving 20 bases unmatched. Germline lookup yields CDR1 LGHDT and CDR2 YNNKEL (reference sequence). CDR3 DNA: TGTGCCAGCAGACGAATTACAGGGGCCGCCTCTTCCTTCACTGAAGCTTTCTTT. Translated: CASRRITGAASSFTEAFF.

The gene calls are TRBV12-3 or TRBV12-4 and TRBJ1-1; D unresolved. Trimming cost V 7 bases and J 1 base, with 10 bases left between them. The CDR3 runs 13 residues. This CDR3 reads CASKTPENTEAFF. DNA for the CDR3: TGTGCCAGCAAAACCCCCGAGAACACTGAAGCTTTCTTT.

The chain's CDR3 is CASSLTSVSNQPQHF. The CDR3 DNA follows: TGTGCCAGCAGCTTAACTTCGGTTAGCAATCAGCCCCAGCATTTT. This chain joins TRBV3-1 and TRBJ1-5, with D hard to call. The germline gives CDR1 LGHDT, CDR2 YNNKEL (reference sequence). CDR3 size: 15 residues. Trimming shortened V by 5 bases and J by 0 bases, and 11 bases separated the two germline ends.

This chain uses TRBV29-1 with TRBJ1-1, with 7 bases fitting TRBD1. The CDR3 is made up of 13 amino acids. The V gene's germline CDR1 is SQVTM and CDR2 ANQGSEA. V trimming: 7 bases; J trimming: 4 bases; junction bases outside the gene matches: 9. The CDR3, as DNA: TGCAGCGGAAACAGGGGTTCGAGCACTGAAGCTTTCTTT. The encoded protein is CSGNRGSSTEAFF. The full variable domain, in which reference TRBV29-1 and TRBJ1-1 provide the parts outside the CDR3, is SAVISQKPSRDICQRGTSLTIQCQVDSQVTMMFWYRQQPGQSLTLIATANQGSEATYESGFVIDKFPISRPNLTFSTLTVSNMSPEDSSIYLCSGNRGSSTEAFFGQGTRLTVV.

The CDR3 nucleotides read TGTGCCAGTAGTATCGGGGACACGTACTACAATGAGCAGTTCTTC. Protein: CASSIGDTYYNEQFF. The chain has TRBV19 and TRBJ2-1; the D gene is possibly TRBD1 (6 bases). The CDR3 is made up of 15 amino acids. Trimming pared 3 bases from V and 3 bases from J, leaving 12 bases between. CDR1 LNHDA and CDR2 SQIVND come from the germline V gene (reference sequence). Full variable domain (missing parts from reference TRBV19 and TRBJ2-1): DGGITQSPKYLFRKEGQNVTLSCEQNLNHDAMYWYRQDPGQGLRLIYYSQIVNDFQKGDIAEGYSVSREKKESFPLTVTSAQKNPTAFYLCASSIGDTYYNEQFFGPGTRLTVL.

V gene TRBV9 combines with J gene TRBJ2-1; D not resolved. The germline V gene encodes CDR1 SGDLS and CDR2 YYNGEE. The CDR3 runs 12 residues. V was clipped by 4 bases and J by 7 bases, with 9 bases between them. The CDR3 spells CASSPAGNEQFF. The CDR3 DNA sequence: TGTGCCAGCAGCCCAGCCGGGAATGAGCAGTTCTTC.

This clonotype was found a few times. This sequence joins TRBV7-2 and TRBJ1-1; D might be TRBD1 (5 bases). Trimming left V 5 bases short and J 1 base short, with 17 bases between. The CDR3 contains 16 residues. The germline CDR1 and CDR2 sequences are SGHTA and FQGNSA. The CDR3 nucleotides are TGTGCCAGCAGCGACGGGAGGGGCACAGCGAACACTGAAGCTTTCTTT. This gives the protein CASSDGRGTANTEAFF.